This T cell receptor (beta chain) is from a study of T-cell reconstitution after alpha-beta-depleted transplantation in children. It was with unique molecular identifiers that the TCRbeta library was prepared. TCRdb used MiXCR to reprocess the PCR reads, holding one entry per CDR3 protein. The sample lists 600,000 to 700,000 distinct CDR3 sequences; about 15% were seen once. The table lists this clonotype with many counts. The receptor's source is a human donor who donated a stem cell graft to a child with acute myeloid leukemia. Specimen: PBMCs from the stem cell graft donor, collected from the stem cell graft.

The CDR3 DNA follows: TGCAGTGCTAGTGAGGGGGGCAACACCGGGGAGCTGTTTTTT. Its translation: CSASEGGNTGELFF. This chain links TRBV20-1 with TRBJ2-2, with D perhaps assigned TRBD1 or TRBD2 (6 bases each). CDR1 is DFQATT and CDR2 is SNEGSKA in the germline V gene (reference sequence). V was clipped by 3 bases and J by 2 bases, with 10 bases between them. This CDR3 region has 14 residues.